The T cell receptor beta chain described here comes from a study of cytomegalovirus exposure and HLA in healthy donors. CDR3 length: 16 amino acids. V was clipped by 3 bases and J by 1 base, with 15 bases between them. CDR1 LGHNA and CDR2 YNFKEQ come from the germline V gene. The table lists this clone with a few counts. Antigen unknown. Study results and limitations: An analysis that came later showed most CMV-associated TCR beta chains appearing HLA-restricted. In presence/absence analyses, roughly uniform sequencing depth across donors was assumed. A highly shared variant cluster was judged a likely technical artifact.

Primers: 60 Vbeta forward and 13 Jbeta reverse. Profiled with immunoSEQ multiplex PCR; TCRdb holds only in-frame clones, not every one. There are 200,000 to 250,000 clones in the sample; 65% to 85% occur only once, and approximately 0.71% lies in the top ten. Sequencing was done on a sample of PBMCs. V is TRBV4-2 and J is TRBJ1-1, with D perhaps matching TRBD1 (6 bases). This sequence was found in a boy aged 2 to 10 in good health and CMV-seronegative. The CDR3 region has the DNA TGTGCCAGCAGCCACCTTCTCGGACAGAGGAACACTGAAGCTTTCTTT. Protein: CASSHLLGQRNTEAFF.